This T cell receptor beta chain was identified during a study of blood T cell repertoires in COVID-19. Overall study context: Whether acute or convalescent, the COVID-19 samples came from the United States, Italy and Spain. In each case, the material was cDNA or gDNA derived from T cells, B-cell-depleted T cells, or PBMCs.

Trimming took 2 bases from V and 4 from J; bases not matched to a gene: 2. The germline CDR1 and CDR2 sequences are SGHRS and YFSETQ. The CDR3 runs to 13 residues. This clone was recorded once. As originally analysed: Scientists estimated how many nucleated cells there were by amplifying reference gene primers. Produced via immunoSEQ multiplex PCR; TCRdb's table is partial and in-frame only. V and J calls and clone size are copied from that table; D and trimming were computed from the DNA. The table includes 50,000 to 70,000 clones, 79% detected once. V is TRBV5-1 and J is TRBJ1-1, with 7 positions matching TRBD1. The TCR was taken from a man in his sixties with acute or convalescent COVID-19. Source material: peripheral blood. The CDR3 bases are TGCGCCAGCAGCTTCGGGACAGCCACTGAAGCTTTCTTT. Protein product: CASSFGTATEAFF.